This entry is about one T cell receptor (beta chain). This clone was counted between two and nine times. Its antigen is still unknown. The input lacks base qualities; no much larger clone sits a single base away. The cohort comprised 670 or so healthy bone marrow donors. At the time of sampling, all cohort members were nominally healthy, though unrecorded immune exposures were likely present. The donor tested CMV seronegative, placing the donor among the roughly 350 seronegative members of the cohort. A peripheral blood sample was provided by each donor, and peripheral blood mononuclear cells were used for TCR beta sequencing. Genomic DNA extraction from the blood cell samples was performed with the Qiagen DNeasy Blood Extraction Kit. V and J are truncated by 3 bases and 8 bases respectively, leaving an intervening sequence of 11 bases. The CDR3 holds 14 amino acids from the cysteine to the phenylalanine. The retained sequence is limited to the CDR3, 42 bases, with the frame set at the first base. The germline V gene gives CDR1 as KGHSH and CDR2 as LQKENI.

The library was made by the immunoSEQ multiplex PCR assay. A mixture of 60 forward primers for TCR Vbeta segments and 13 reverse primers for TCR Jbeta segments was used in the multiplex PCR. The CDR3 region of rearranged TCR beta genes was amplified from genomic DNA by a multiplex PCR assay. The Illumina HiSeq System was used to sequence the amplified TCR beta libraries as 87-base-pair reads. Per the source publication's procedure: A later analysis counted around 72 million unique TCR beta chains across the 600 to 850 repertoires, and 10 million to 12 million of these chains were shared by at least two donors. A nearest-neighbor algorithm error-corrected the raw reads and collapsed the reads into unique sequences, merging closely related sequences to remove PCR and sequencing errors. Alignment of CDR3 sequences to IMGT reference sequences was used to assign V, D and J gene segments. For a sequence to be retained, a match of at least six nucleotides to both a V gene segment and a J gene segment was required. A rearrangement counted as productive if the CDR3 had no stop codons and remained in frame with V and J, and every other rearrangement counted as non-productive. Following IMGT convention, CDR3 was defined as the stretch from the second conserved V-encoded cysteine up to the conserved J-encoded phenylalanine. The earlier analysis of about 610 of the donors excluded sequences that lacked an unambiguous match to a single V gene segment. An earlier analysis of approximately 590 of the donors classified V segments as functional when productive rearrangements were above 56.7% and as segregating when the standard deviation between donors was above 5%. A statistical classification framework was developed to diagnose cytomegalovirus status using the catalog of TCR beta chain sequences. In a later analysis, TCR nucleotide sequences were compared against IMGT/GENE-DB human TR gene sequences so that V and J genes could be assigned. Using the TCRdist pipeline, a later analysis assigned CDR3 sequences along with most-parsimonious VDJ recombination scenarios. In a later analysis, each TCR beta chain was defined by its CDR3 amino acid sequence together with its V-gene family, and reads lacking a unique V-gene family were excluded. In a later analysis, approximately 590 highly shared, low-generation-probability nucleotide sequences were removed to address suspected cross-contamination and a sequencing artifact. For each public chain, a later analysis derived a clonal expansion index from normalized ranks of inferred template counts within each repertoire. In a later analysis, generation probabilities were computed with a VDJ recombination model fitted to out-of-frame rearrangements, and the resulting probabilities were checked against IGoR. Hypergeometric tests were used in a later analysis to score TCR-TCR, TCR-HLA and TCR-CMV co-occurrence, with a repertoire-size bias correction applied to the TCR pairs. In a later analysis, false discovery rates were estimated by permuting HLA or CMV assignments 20 times. In a later analysis, co-occurring TCRs were grouped with DBSCAN, and TCRdist sequence similarity was added when clustering was performed within HLA-allele-positive subsets. Co-occurrence clustering excluded repertoires with fewer than 30,000 or more than 120,000 public chains, plus five with anomalous nucleotide sharing. TCRdb carries this immuneACCESS record with in-frame sequences only. Its versions omit some clonotypes, under half of them owing to an unresolved V gene in the studies checked, with the rest unexplained. V and J calls and clone size come straight from that table; D and trimming were deduced from the DNA. Present in this sample are 150,000 to 200,000 clones, approximately 73% of which were seen just once. The ten biggest clones cover 1.3% to 1.5% of the sample.

This specimen belongs to a study of cytomegalovirus exposure and HLA in healthy donors (dated by TCRdb to 2017 to 2019). About the study as a whole: An earlier analysis of a few hundred of the donors reported under 300 Gb of sequence data and approximately 120 million unique TCR beta sequences obtained from around 180 million T cells. About 280 gigabases of sequencing data and tens of millions of unique TCR sequences were included in an early release covering about 700 HLA-typed donors. Of the roughly 410 genotyped donors, roughly 76% were placed in the genetic ancestry cluster associated with self-reported Caucasian donors. The study aimed to test whether cataloging public T cell receptors could reveal signatures of past pathogen exposure. The study profiled the T cell repertoires of 666 subjects by immunosequencing and related them to cytomegalovirus serostatus. A separate validation cohort of 100 to 150 different subjects was used in addition to the roughly 720-subject first cohort. The study combined high-throughput TCR immunosequencing, statistical association of individual TCRs with disease status, and machine learning to predict cytomegalovirus infection status. To study patterns of TCR occurrence, a later analysis re-analyzed previously published TCR beta repertoires from 500 to 850 donors and added high-resolution HLA genotyping. Rather than using new phenotypic data, the later analysis identified candidate immune exposures from TCR beta sequences and from how often those sequences occurred across donors. An earlier analysis of 450 to 750 of the donors used high-throughput TCR beta sequencing to judge whether each TCR beta V gene segment behaved as functional or pseudogenic. Donor age, sex, ethnicity and CMV serostatus were collected together with the repertoire data. In a later genetic analysis, genome-wide SNP genotypes for about three fifths of the 666 donors were used, and that subset was treated as a discovery cohort. All discovery cohort repertoires had been generated using a single sequencing platform. HLA typing covered class I and class II loci at four-digit resolution. Typing coverage varied by locus: roughly 629-640 donors for A, B, C, DRB1 and DQB1; roughly 520 for DQA1; some 610 for DPA1; some 470 for DPB1. Because of strong linkage in the cohort, roughly five DR-DQ haplotypes were treated as single units for association and clustering. Among a few hundred genotyped donors of the cohort, an average of around 240,000 unique TCR beta nucleotide sequences were sequenced per donor, 15% to 20% of them non-productive. Study-wide findings and limitations: Presence/absence analyses assumed roughly uniform sequencing depth across donors, an assumption that may not hold. Linkage disequilibrium might explain the correlated functional status among segregating V segments, but an unknown experimental factor could not be excluded. Because the 87-base-pair reads could not distinguish some IMGT-functional V segments, including TRBV6-2 and TRBV6-3, those segments were excluded. In an earlier analysis of 500 to 650 of the donors, most TCR beta V segments appeared in productive rearrangements about 90% or about 30% of the time, broadly matching IMGT annotations. Immune exposure information for the cohort was limited to CMV serostatus. V-gene and J-gene trimming of TCR beta chains was associated with a missense DCLRE1C variant in a later genetic analysis, and the association was replicated in an independent cohort. A further reported finding was that TCR beta sequences accurately predicted the HLA-A and HLA-B alleles for most subjects in the first cohort. The sequencing pipeline was judged likely to have produced a cluster of highly shared sequence variants as a technical artifact. Cytomegalovirus status was reported to be diagnosed by the classifier with high specificity and sensitivity in both the original and validation cohorts. In a later analysis, several top co-occurrence clusters were reported to appear linked to parvovirus B19, influenza, CMV and Epstein-Barr virus. The study gave a list of around 170 TCR beta chains associated with cytomegalovirus. When HLA alleles, especially DR and DQ, strongly co-occurred, TCR associations were difficult to assign to individual alleles. According to a later genetic analysis, donors in an Asian-associated ancestry cluster had fewer N-insertions in productive TCRs than the approximately 650-donor mean. Most TCR sequences were seen in very few donors, while some public TCRs were found in many individuals. The authors suggested that the approach could potentially be extended to other disease states and immunological phenotypes. Most CMV-associated TCR beta chains appeared to be HLA-restricted in a later analysis, and the HLA associations seemed to be driven largely by CMV exposure. In a later analysis, HLA-associated TCR beta chains were found to be more clonally expanded and to have lower generation probabilities than equally common non-associated chains. According to a later analysis, TCR association rates differed among HLA loci, with DRB1 alleles showing the most associated TCRs and HLA-C alleles showing the fewest. Specific HLA alleles were associated with 16,951 TCR beta sequences at a false discovery rate of 0.05 in a later analysis. In vitro tests confirmed that three of the cytomegalovirus-associated TCR beta chains recognize cytomegalovirus antigens. HLA typing was unavailable for some donors at each locus, so association tests used only the typed subset. In this cohort, only TCR beta chains were sequenced, and detectable features were limited by the absence of alpha or paired-chain data. Because counts were too low, seventeen rarely observed V segments, including chromosome 9 orphons, were left out of the earlier analysis of several hundred of the donors.

This clonotype was sampled from a man in his fifties or sixties in good health and CMV-seronegative. In this chain, TRBV18 is recombined with TRBJ1-6, and TRBD1 may be the D gene, going by 5 matching bases. Sequenced sample: PBMCs. The bases are TGTGCCAGCTCACCGATCGAAGGGGATTCACCCCTCCACTTT. It codes for CASSPIEGDSPLHF.